The T cell receptor (beta chain) under discussion was sequenced for a study of cytomegalovirus exposure and HLA in healthy donors. Study-wide results and caveats: Immune exposure information available was restricted to CMV serostatus. TCR beta V- and J-gene trimming, according to a later analysis, was linked to a missense DCLRE1C variant. Within an earlier analysis, most TCR beta V segments proved productive either about 87% or about 30% of the time.

The germline V gene has CDR1 SNHLY and CDR2 FYNNEI. V shed 11 bases and J 1 base; nucleotides not matched to a gene: 8. The CDR3 is made up of 14 amino acids. Regarding this clone: Its specificity is not known.

With 60 Vbeta and 13 Jbeta primers, the PCR was carried out. Only in-frame clones appear in the TCRdb table, and some are missing; sequencing was by immunoSEQ multiplex PCR. The sample consists of more than 95,000 clones, approximately 82% of them appearing once. The rearrangement uses TRBV2 and TRBJ2-3, with TRBD2 matching 8 bases. Sequencing was performed on PBMCs. The receptor was derived from a man aged 18 to 35 in good health and CMV-seropositive. CDR3 residues: CAAGREARTDTQYF. DNA for the CDR3: TGTGCCGCAGGGCGGGAGGCTCGCACAGATACGCAGTATTTT. Filled out from reference TRBV2 and TRBJ2-3, the complete variable domain reads EPEVTQTPSHQVTQMGQEVILRCVPISNHLYFYWYRQILGQKVEFLVSFYNNEISEKSEIFDDQFSVERPDGSNFTLKIRSTKLEDSAMYFCAAGREARTDTQYFGPGTRLTVL.